This passage covers 9 T cell receptor beta chains from one sample sequenced in a study of control samples from healthy donors and cancer patients. The data were produced by immunoSEQ multiplex PCR, yet TCRdb's version contains in-frame clones alone and is incomplete. The sample has 65,000 to 85,000 clones, approximately 88% seen once. Material for sequencing was PBMCs. These receptors were obtained from a woman between 45 and 65 years old with colorectal cancer.

V and J are TRBV4-2 and TRBJ2-5; 11 bases are a match to TRBD1. This CDR3 comprises 16 residues. Looked up from germline, CDR1 is LGHNA and CDR2 is YNFKEQ. Trimming cost V 0 bases and J 5 bases; bases outside gene matches: 5. In DNA form, the CDR3 reads TGTGCCAGCAGCCAAGATAGGACAGGGGGCAAGGAGACCCAGTACTTC. It is translated as CASSQDRTGGKETQYF.

Points on this clone: The same CDR3 is also encoded by other DNA sequences in this sample. This chain uses TRBV12-3 or TRBV12-4 with TRBJ1-2; D ambiguous. Trimming stripped 4 bases from V and 3 bases from J, with 6 bases between. CDR3 length equals 12 residues. The CDR3 protein is CASSSGDYGYTF. DNA of the CDR3: TGTGCCAGCAGTTCAGGAGACTATGGCTACACCTTC.

This chain uses TRBV28 with TRBJ1-2; a possible D gene is TRBD1 (6 bases). With 5 bases removed from V and 1 base from J, the gap between germline ends came to 14 bases. Per the germline V gene, CDR1 is MDHEN and CDR2 is SYDVKM. The CDR3 is 15 amino acids. The CDR3 region has the DNA TGTGCCAGCAGTAAACAGGGTTGGGGTAACTATGGCTACACCTTC. Translated: CASSKQGWGNYGYTF.

The chain couples TRBV21-1 to TRBJ1-5. TRBV21-1 is a pseudogene. This CDR3 region has 12 residues. CDR3 loop: CASSKVAGKEHF. The CDR3 DNA follows: TGTGCCAGCAGCAAAGTTGCGGGGAAGGAGCATTTT.

J is TRBJ2-7 and V is TRBV6-5; 12 nucleotides match TRBD1. The CDR3 totals 15 residues. The ends lost 6 bases at V and 6 bases at J; junction bases unmatched: 9. Germline CDR1 is MNHEY and CDR2 is SVGAGI. CDR3 amino acids: CASRPGQGALAEQYV. CDR3 sequence (DNA): TGTGCCAGCAGGCCGGGACAGGGGGCGCTTGCCGAGCAGTACGTC.

This clone was recorded only once. V and J are TRBV5-4 and TRBJ1-2; 9 nucleotides match TRBD1. CDR1 is SGHNT, CDR2 YYREEE, per germline (reference sequence). The CDR3 is made up of 15 amino acids. The trim removed 4 bases at V and 7 bases at J, leaving 11 bases unmatched. The CDR3 sequence is CASSHPGQGTVGYTF. The CDR3 DNA follows: TGTGCCAGCAGCCATCCGGGACAGGGAACCGTTGGCTACACCTTC.

V is TRBV6-2 or TRBV6-3 and J is TRBJ1-2, with 8 bases that match TRBD1. J was trimmed by 1 base and V by 0 bases; bases with no gene match: 4. The CDR3 contains 16 residues. CDR1 and CDR2 from the germline V gene are MNHEY and SVGEGT. The CDR3 spells CASSYSRTGINYGYTF. In nucleotides, the CDR3 is TGTGCCAGCAGTTACTCAAGGACAGGGATTAACTATGGCTACACCTTC.

The chain uses TRBV19 and TRBJ1-5, with D possibly matching TRBD1 (5 bases). V shed 3 bases and J shed 0 bases, with 9 bases lying between them. CDR3 length: 15 amino acids. Germline V gene sequence: CDR1 LNHDA, CDR2 SQIVND (reference sequence). CDR3 amino acids: CASSMRGYSNQPQHF. The CDR3 DNA reads as TGTGCCAGTAGTATGCGGGGGTATAGCAATCAGCCCCAGCATTTT.

V usage is TRBV4-1 and J usage is TRBJ2-4; D possibly corresponds to TRBD2 (5 bases). Germline V gene sequence: CDR1 MGHRA, CDR2 YSYEKL. V lost 4 bases, J lost 0 bases, and 13 bases lay in between. This CDR3 is 16 amino acids long. CDR3 protein: CASSPPGVLAKNIQYF. The CDR3 nucleotides read TGCGCCAGCAGCCCCCCCGGGGTACTAGCCAAAAACATTCAGTACTTC.